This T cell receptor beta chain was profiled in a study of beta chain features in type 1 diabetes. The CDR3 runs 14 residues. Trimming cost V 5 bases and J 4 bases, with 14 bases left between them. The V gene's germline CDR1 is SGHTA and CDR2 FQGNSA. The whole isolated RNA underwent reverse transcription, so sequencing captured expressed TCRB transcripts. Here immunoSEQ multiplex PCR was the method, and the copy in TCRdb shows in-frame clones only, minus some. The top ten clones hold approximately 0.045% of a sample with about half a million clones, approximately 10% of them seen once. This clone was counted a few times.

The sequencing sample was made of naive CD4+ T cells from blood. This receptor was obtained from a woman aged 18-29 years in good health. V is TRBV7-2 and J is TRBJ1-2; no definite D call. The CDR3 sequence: CASSTRDLLYGYTF. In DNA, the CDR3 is TGTGCCAGCAGCACCAGAGACTTACTCTATGGCTACACCTTC. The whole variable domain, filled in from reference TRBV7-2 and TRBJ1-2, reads GAGVSQSPSNKVTEKGKDVELRCDPISGHTALYWYRQSLGQGLEFLIYFQGNSAPDKSGLPSDRFSAERTGGSVSTLTIQRTQQEDSAVYLCASSTRDLLYGYTFGSGTRLTVV.